The clone carrying this TCR beta chain was detected only a few times. Healthy bone marrow donors made up the donor group. V lost 5 bases and J 9 bases, leaving 16 bases between the germline ends. The CDR3 contains 13 residues. The V gene's germline CDR1 is KGHSH and CDR2 LQKENI. The data stem from a study of cytomegalovirus exposure and HLA in healthy donors. Both 60 Vbeta primers and 13 Jbeta primers went into the PCR. Data came from immunoSEQ multiplex PCR; TCRdb stores just in-frame clones and leaves some out. Of 65,000 to 85,000 clones listed, under 80% are singletons. Sequencing was carried out using PBMCs. The sequence was obtained from a man aged 60 to 75 in good health and CMV-seropositive. The chain has TRBV18 and TRBJ1-1; D is unresolved. The chain's CDR3 is CASSGQDRGKAFF. The CDR3, as DNA: TGTGCCAGCTCAGGGCAGGATCGGGGTAAAGCTTTCTTT.